Below are 19 T cell receptor beta chains sequenced from a single sample in a study of CD8+CD57+ T cells in acquired aplastic anemia. It was genomic DNA that served as the template for profiling TCR beta VDJ and CDR3. Each CDR3 protein gets one entry after TCRdb re-called the reads with MiXCR. The sample lists 130,000 or so distinct CDR3 sequences, under 60% seen once, with roughly 30% in the top ten. Patients picked for sequencing had shown CD8+CD57+ cell expansion detected by flow cytometry. The source material was sorted CD4+, CD8+, or CD8+CD57+ T cells (not recorded which) from PBMCs. These TCRs come from a human donor with aplastic anemia.

The chain employs TRBV10-2 and TRBJ1-1, with D uncertain. V dropped 0 bases and J dropped 4 bases, with 9 bases sitting between them. The germline V gene has CDR1 WSHSY and CDR2 SAAADI. This CDR3 spans 14 amino acids. This CDR3 is CASSESNVSTEAFF. The CDR3 DNA sequence: TGCGCCAGCAGTGAGTCCAACGTGAGCACTGAAGCTTTCTTT.

The genes are TRBV20-1 and TRBJ2-7; D is possibly TRBD1 (6 bases). This CDR3 comprises 12 residues. V was shortened by 3 bases and J by 2 bases, with 8 bases between the two germline ends. Germline V gene data show CDR1 as DFQATT and CDR2 as SNEGSKA (reference sequence). Here the CDR3 DNA reads TGCAGTGCTAGTGAGGGGGCCTACGAGCAGTACTTC. This codes for CSASEGAYEQYF.

This clonotype has at least ten counts. The rearrangement links TRBV7-9 to TRBJ1-5, with unresolved D. Per the germline V gene, CDR1 is SEHNR and CDR2 is FQNEAQ (reference sequence). Trimming pared 1 base from V and 6 bases from J, leaving 4 bases between. CDR3 length equals 12 residues. The DNA of the CDR3 is TGTGCCAGCAGCTTAGGAACTCAGCCCCAGCATTTT. Its translation: CASSLGTQPQHF.

The chain has TRBV20-1 and TRBJ1-2; D remains unclear. Germline V gene lookup returns CDR1 DFQATT and CDR2 SNEGSKA (reference sequence). Trimming pared 4 bases from V and 8 bases from J, leaving 17 bases between. The CDR3 runs 13 residues. CDR3: CSATAEGRYGYTF. CDR3 coding DNA: TGCAGTGCTACGGCAGAGGGCCGATACGGCTACACCTTC.

Ten or more counts support this clonotype. The chain combines TRBV12-3 or TRBV12-4 with TRBJ2-3; 14 bases are shared with TRBD2. This CDR3 has 19 amino acids. The V segment lost 7 bases and the J segment 3 bases; nucleotides outside the gene matches: 15. The CDR3 here is CASILRPGLAGAGTDTQYF. The CDR3 DNA is TGTGCCAGCATCCTCCGGCCGGGACTAGCGGGAGCAGGAACAGATACGCAGTATTTT.

This clonotype was observed a few times. The chain carries TRBV15 and TRBJ1-2; D is unclear. Germline V gives CDR1 LNHNV, CDR2 YYDKDF (reference sequence). The CDR3 contains 16 residues. V shed 3 bases and J shed 3 bases, with 17 bases lying between them. The CDR3 here is CATSRGREIRDYGYTF. In nucleotides, the CDR3 is TGTGCCACCAGCAGGGGAAGGGAGATAAGGGACTATGGCTACACCTTC.

The chain couples TRBV10-3 to TRBJ1-2; possibly TRBD1 for D (5 bases). The CDR3 sequence is 11 residues long. The V end lost 11 bases, the J end lost 3 bases, and 10 bases lay between the germline ends. The germline V gene has CDR1 ENHRY and CDR2 SYGVKD. This CDR3 reads CAYGGDYGYTF. The CDR3 bases are TGTGCCTATGGGGGGGACTATGGCTACACCTTC.

This chain joins TRBV7-3 and TRBJ2-7; D gene unclear. V shed 2 bases and J shed 3 bases, with 17 bases lying between them. This CDR3 region has 16 residues. Germline-derived CDR1 and CDR2 are SGHTA and FQGTGA. For the CDR3, the DNA is TGTGCCAGCAGCTTAGGTCCCCCGACGGCCTACTACGAGCAGTACTTC. Its translation: CASSLGPPTAYYEQYF.

This clonotype was observed at least ten times. This rearrangement joins TRBV9 to TRBJ2-7; 7 bases match TRBD1. The germline V gene encodes CDR1 SGDLS and CDR2 YYNGEE. CDR3 size: 14 residues. The ends lost 0 bases at V and 2 bases at J; junction bases unmatched: 2. DNA for the CDR3: TGTGCCAGCAGCGTAGGGGACAGCACCTACGAGCAGTACTTC. It specifies CASSVGDSTYEQYF.

This sequence joins TRBV29-1 and TRBJ2-7; TRBD2 agrees at 8 bases. The CDR3 consists of 14 residues. Germline CDR1 and CDR2: SQVTM and ANQGSEA. V was pared by 6 bases and J by 6 bases, with 13 bases of the junction left unmatched. In DNA form, the CDR3 reads TGCAGCGTGCCTATTAGCGGGGTTGGTGGCGAGCAGTACTTC. Its protein is CSVPISGVGGEQYF.

Only a few counts were recorded for this clonotype. V is TRBV28 and J is TRBJ1-5; TRBD1 might be the D (6 bases). This CDR3 is built from 15 residues. Trimming shortened V by 4 bases and J by 1 base, and 11 bases separated the two germline ends. Germline V gene lookup returns CDR1 MDHEN and CDR2 SYDVKM. The CDR3 DNA sequence: TGTGCCAGCAGTTGGGACAAGGGGAGCAATCAGCCCCAGCATTTT. It specifies CASSWDKGSNQPQHF.

The chain is built from TRBV24-1 and TRBJ2-1; 8 nucleotides agree with TRBD1. The CDR3 has 13 residues. Per the germline V gene, CDR1 is KGHDR and CDR2 is SFDVKD. V lost 5 bases and J lost 10; bases outside the gene matches: 6. CDR3 DNA sequence: TGTGCCACCAGTGGGCCAGGGGGCGCGGAGCAGTTCTTC. Translation gives CATSGPGGAEQFF.

In the case of this clonotype: Here the CDR3 omits its conserved ending phenylalanine or tryptophan, so a read error is the likely source. V usage is TRBV24-1 and J usage is TRBJ2-7; 7 nucleotides agree with TRBD2. The CDR3 loop spans 14 amino acids. Germline CDR1 and CDR2: KGHDR and SFDVKD. The J segment lost 3 bases and the V segment lost 5 bases, leaving 6 bases of the junction unmatched. In DNA, the CDR3 is TGTGCCACCAGTGGTTCGGGACTACACTACGAGCAGTACCTC. Its translation is CATSGSGLHYEQYL.

This clonotype showed up just a few times. The gene calls are TRBV11-2 and TRBJ1-6; possible D gene TRBD1, 6 bases. Germline V gives CDR1 SGHAT, CDR2 FQNNGV. Trimming removed 1 base from V and 8 bases from J, with 9 bases in between. This CDR3 has 14 residues. This chain's CDR3 is CASSLGQDYSPLHF. The DNA for the CDR3 is TGTGCCAGCAGCTTAGGACAGGACTATTCACCCCTCCACTTT.

CDR3 region: CASRYSAGYGYTF. The CDR3 DNA reads TGTGCCAGTCGATATTCGGCAGGGTATGGCTACACCTTC. This chain connects TRBV14 to TRBJ1-2; maybe TRBD1 (5 bases). The germline CDR1 and CDR2 sequences are SGHDN and FVKESK. CDR3 size: 13 residues. V was shortened by 9 bases and J by 5 bases, with 16 bases between the two germline ends. The variable domain in full, with the rest retrieved from reference TRBV14 and TRBJ1-2, is EAGVTQFPSHSVIEKGQTVTLRCDPISGHDNLYWYRRVMGKEIKFLLHFVKESKQDESGMPNNRFLAERTGGTYSTLKVQPAELEDSGVYFCASRYSAGYGYTFGSGTRLTVV.

The V and J genes are TRBV19 and TRBJ1-5; D unclear. Trimming took 1 base from V and 0 from J, leaving 4 bases between them. Per germline, CDR1 LNHDA and CDR2 SQIVND (reference sequence). The CDR3 loop spans 14 amino acids. CDR3 amino acids: CASSIGVSNQPQHF. The CDR3 DNA reads as TGTGCCAGTAGTATAGGAGTTAGCAATCAGCCCCAGCATTTT.

The rearrangement joins TRBV2 to TRBJ1-2; D uncertain. The germline V gene encodes CDR1 SNHLY and CDR2 FYNNEI. V gave up 7 bases and J gave up 2 bases, with 5 bases separating them. The CDR3 totals 11 residues. The CDR3 protein is CASKTNYGYTF. The CDR3 DNA reads TGTGCCAGCAAGACAAACTATGGCTACACCTTC. Full variable domain (outside the CDR3, taken from reference TRBV2 and TRBJ1-2): EPEVTQTPSHQVTQMGQEVILRCVPISNHLYFYWYRQILGQKVEFLVSFYNNEISEKSEIFDDQFSVERPDGSNFTLKIRSTKLEDSAMYFCASKTNYGYTFGSGTRLTVV.

This clonotype was recorded many times. The J gene is TRBJ1-1, the V gene TRBV29-1; a possible D gene is TRBD1 (5 bases). Germline V lookup: CDR1 SQVTM, CDR2 ANQGSEA. Trimming shortened V by 6 bases and J by 0 bases, and 20 bases separated the two germline ends. CDR3 length: 16 amino acids. CDR3 loop: CSVGGPGTYMNTEAFF. The CDR3 DNA is TGCAGCGTCGGAGGGCCAGGGACCTACATGAACACTGAAGCTTTCTTT.

This clonotype appeared many times. This rearrangement joins TRBV6-2 or TRBV6-3 to TRBJ1-1, with D unresolved. Trimming left V 0 bases short and J 0 bases short, with 8 bases between. Germline CDR1 reads MNHEY; CDR2 reads SVGEGT. The CDR3 runs 15 residues. CDR3 in DNA: TGTGCCAGCAGTTACTCGCCAGGCCTGAACACTGAAGCTTTCTTT. It encodes CASSYSPGLNTEAFF.